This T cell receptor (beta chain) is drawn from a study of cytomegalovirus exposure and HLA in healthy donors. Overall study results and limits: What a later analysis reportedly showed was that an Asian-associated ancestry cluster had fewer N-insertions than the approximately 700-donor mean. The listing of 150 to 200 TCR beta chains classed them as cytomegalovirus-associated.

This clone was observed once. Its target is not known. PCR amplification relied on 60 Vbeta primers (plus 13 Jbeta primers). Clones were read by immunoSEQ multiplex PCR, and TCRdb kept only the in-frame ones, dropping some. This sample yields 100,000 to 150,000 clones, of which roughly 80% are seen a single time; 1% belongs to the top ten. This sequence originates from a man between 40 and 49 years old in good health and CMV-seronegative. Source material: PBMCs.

CDR3 residues: CASSERDRWSYGYTF. The CDR3 region has the DNA TGTGCCAGCAGTGAACGGGACAGATGGAGCTATGGCTACACCTTC. The chain links TRBV6-1 to TRBJ1-2, with 7 bases aligning to TRBD1. CDR3 length equals 15 residues. The V gene's germline CDR1 is MNHNS and CDR2 SASEGT. Losses at the gene ends were 2 bases for V and 4 bases for J; bases not matched to a gene: 7.